One and the same sample provided the 27 T cell receptor beta chains below, sequenced in a study of blood T cell repertoires in COVID-19 (dated by TCRdb to 2020 to 2022). Library construction relied on the immunoSEQ multiplex PCR assay. This is the immuneACCESS table as TCRdb keeps it, with only in-frame sequences that have V and J called. A part of the clones is gone; compared with another copy, unresolved V genes explain less than half, and the rest is unexplained. This sample lists 120,000 or so clones; around 80% were detected once. The ten largest clones capture roughly a sixth of the sample. The sequenced sample consisted of peripheral blood. The receptors originated from a young man with COVID-19, enrolled during active disease.

The chain couples TRBV10-1 to TRBJ1-5; the match to TRBD1 covers 9 bases. V shed 3 bases and J 0 bases; nucleotides not matched to a gene: 15. The germline gives CDR1 WNHNN, CDR2 SYGVQD (reference sequence). This CDR3 has 20 amino acids. The CDR3 DNA is TGCGCCAGCAGTGATCCCCCCCGGACAGGGGAGACCCATAGCAATCAGCCCCAGCATTTT. This gives the protein CASSDPPRTGETHSNQPQHF.

The chain employs TRBV28 and TRBJ2-7, with no clear D. Germline V lookup: CDR1 MDHEN, CDR2 SYDVKM. The ends were cut back, 5 bases at V and 0 bases at J, with 2 bases in the middle. CDR3 length: 11 amino acids. CDR3 sequence reads: CASSHSYEQYF. The CDR3 nucleotides are TGTGCCAGCAGTCACTCCTACGAGCAGTACTTC.

The rearrangement joins TRBV28 to TRBJ1-4; 8 bases map to TRBD1. With 6 bases clipped from V and 7 bases from J, the junction kept 10 bases outside the gene matches. The CDR3 loop spans 15 amino acids. Germline V lookup: CDR1 MDHEN, CDR2 SYDVKM. CDR3 DNA: TGTGCCAGCAGCTCGACAGGGGTGTTTGGTGAAAAACTGTTTTTT. Encoded protein: CASSSTGVFGEKLFF.

The genes are TRBV25-1 and TRBJ1-6; D is unresolved. CDR1 and CDR2 (germline): MGHDK, SYGVNS. The length of the CDR3 is 13 residues. Trimming removed 1 base from V and 11 bases from J, with 9 bases in between. CDR3 DNA: TGTGCCAGCAGTGAATCTGGGCGCCCACCCCTCCACTTT. Encoded protein: CASSESGRPPLHF.

This sequence joins TRBV28 and TRBJ2-7, with 11 bases identical to TRBD1. After removal of 5 bases from V and 6 bases from J, the junction contained 3 bases not matched to a gene. The CDR3 covers 13 residues. Germline CDR1 and CDR2: MDHEN and SYDVKM. The CDR3 here is CASSTGTGGEQYF. The CDR3 nucleotides are TGTGCCAGCAGTACCGGGACAGGGGGCGAGCAGTACTTC.

This chain uses TRBV6-5 with TRBJ1-2; 7 nucleotides match TRBD1. CDR1 and CDR2 from the germline V gene are MNHEY and SVGAGI. Losses at the gene ends were 6 bases for V and 7 bases for J; bases not matched to a gene: 14. The CDR3 runs to 15 residues. This CDR3 is CASSFTGAQFGGYTF. The CDR3 nucleotides are TGTGCCAGCAGCTTCACAGGGGCCCAGTTCGGTGGCTACACCTTC.

This clone was seen once. This sequence joins TRBV27 and TRBJ2-7; tentative D call: TRBD2 (7 bases). The CDR3 is 14 amino acids. V lost 6 bases and J 2 bases, leaving 14 bases between the germline ends. From germline, CDR1 is MNHEY and CDR2 SMNVEV (reference sequence). CDR3 coding DNA: TGTGCCAGCAGCGGAAGGGGGGGCCCCTACGAGCAGTACTTC. Amino acid sequence: CASSGRGGPYEQYF.

This chain links TRBV7-9 with TRBJ2-7; no firm D call. The CDR3 length is 12 residues. V was trimmed by 2 bases and J by 1 base, leaving 3 bases between them. Germline loops: CDR1 SEHNR, CDR2 FQNEAQ (reference sequence). CDR3 loop: CASSLTSYEQYF. CDR3 DNA: TGTGCCAGCAGCTTAACATCCTACGAGCAGTACTTC.

V gene TRBV7-9 combines with J gene TRBJ2-2, with D possibly TRBD1 on 5 matching bases. V was pared by 6 bases and J by 5 bases, with 10 bases between. Germline lookup yields CDR1 SEHNR and CDR2 FQNEAQ (reference sequence). The CDR3 sequence is 13 residues long. CDR3 region: CASRRGNTGELFF. Written as DNA, the CDR3 is TGTGCCAGCAGAAGGGGTAATACCGGGGAGCTGTTTTTT.

J is TRBJ1-2 and V is TRBV30, with D possibly being TRBD1 (5 bases). Germline V lookup: CDR1 GTSNPN, CDR2 SVGIG (reference sequence). Trimming shortened V by 5 bases and J by 2 bases, and 9 bases separated the two germline ends. The CDR3 covers 12 residues. As DNA, the CDR3 is TGTGCCTGGCTACAGGAGAACTATGGCTACACCTTC. It codes for CAWLQENYGYTF.

The V gene is TRBV7-4, the J gene TRBJ1-1; 11 bases align to TRBD1. The length of the CDR3 is 17 residues. Germline V gene data show CDR1 as SGHVT and CDR2 as SQSDAQ. Trimming cost V 4 bases and J 0 bases; bases outside gene matches: 7. This CDR3 reads CASSSGQGDPMNTEAFF. In DNA, the CDR3 is TGTGCCAGCAGCTCGGGACAGGGGGATCCTATGAACACTGAAGCTTTCTTT.

The chain employs TRBV18 and TRBJ2-7, with 10 bases matching TRBD1. This CDR3 has 15 residues. The V gene end was trimmed by 5 bases and the J gene end by 4 bases; junction bases not matched to a gene: 8. Looked up from germline, CDR1 is KGHSH and CDR2 is LQKENI. This CDR3 is CASSSSGQGRYEQYF. CDR3 bases: TGTGCCAGCTCATCGTCGGGACAGGGGAGATACGAGCAGTACTTC.

The rearrangement joins TRBV6-2 or TRBV6-3 to TRBJ2-2; TRBD1 agrees at 9 bases. The CDR3 extends over 16 amino acids. The germline gives CDR1 MNHEY, CDR2 SVGEGT. J lost 3 bases, V lost 2 bases, and 4 bases had no gene match. This CDR3 is CASSYGRQGDTGELFF. The DNA of the CDR3 is TGTGCCAGCAGTTACGGGAGACAGGGGGACACCGGGGAGCTGTTTTTT.

CDR3 bases: TGTGCCAGTAGTGTTTCCCAGTTGGGAGCCGGGGAGCTGTTTTTT. It yields the protein CASSVSQLGAGELFF. The chain carries TRBV19 and TRBJ2-2, with TRBD2 as a possible D gene (5 bases). This CDR3 is built from 15 residues. Germline V gives CDR1 LNHDA, CDR2 SQIVND (reference sequence). V lost 5 bases to trimming and J lost 6 bases, with 16 bases between them.

The rearrangement links TRBV6-5 to TRBJ2-1; a possible D gene is TRBD2 (5 bases). The germline V gene has CDR1 MNHEY and CDR2 SVGAGI. The CDR3 extends over 12 amino acids. V shed 7 bases and J shed 3 bases, with 7 bases lying between them. The CDR3 sequence: CASKGGYNEQFF. The CDR3 DNA reads TGTGCCAGCAAAGGAGGCTACAATGAGCAGTTCTTC.

This chain links TRBV4-1 with TRBJ2-7, with 10 bases lining up with TRBD2. The CDR3 runs to 15 residues. The germline gives CDR1 MGHRA, CDR2 YSYEKL. Losses at the gene ends were 1 base for V and 4 bases for J; bases not matched to a gene: 4. The CDR3 coding sequence is TGCGCCAGCAGCCAAGCGAGTAGCGGGGGGTACGAGCAGTACTTC. This sequence encodes CASSQASSGGYEQYF.

The gene calls are TRBV27 and TRBJ2-7; TRBD1 matches 12 bases. The CDR3 spans 17 residues. The V and J ends lost 5 bases and 3 bases, in that order; junction bases with no gene match: 11. CDR1 MNHEY and CDR2 SMNVEV come from the germline V gene (reference sequence). The DNA of the CDR3 is TGTGCCAGCAGTACCGGGACAGGGGGCGCTGGTGTCTACGAGCAGTACTTC. It codes for CASSTGTGGAGVYEQYF.

V usage is TRBV18 and J usage is TRBJ1-2; tentatively, D is TRBD1 (6 bases). The CDR3 is 17 residues long. Trimming took 0 bases from V and 4 from J, leaving 18 bases between them. Germline lookup yields CDR1 KGHSH and CDR2 LQKENI. The CDR3 loop is CASSPPRGGGWIYGYTF. In DNA, the CDR3 is TGTGCCAGCTCACCACCGAGGGGGGGAGGTTGGATCTATGGCTACACCTTC.

The chain is built from TRBV11-2 and TRBJ2-5; 13 nucleotides agree with TRBD2. From germline, CDR1 is SGHAT and CDR2 FQNNGV. After removal of 2 bases from V and 1 base from J, the junction contained 4 bases not matched to a gene. This CDR3 is built from 17 residues. CDR3 DNA: TGTGCCAGCAGCTTACGGGGACTAGCGGGAAGCCAAGAGACCCAGTACTTC. It yields the protein CASSLRGLAGSQETQYF.

The genes are TRBV28 and TRBJ2-3; tentative D call: TRBD2 (6 bases). Germline-derived CDR1 and CDR2 are MDHEN and SYDVKM. The CDR3 is 20 amino acids. The V and J ends lost 3 bases and 2 bases respectively, with 27 bases between them. The CDR3, as DNA: TGTGCCAGCAGTTTGTTTCGGGGAGCGGGCCCCGCAGACTACACAGATACGCAGTATTTT. Its translation is CASSLFRGAGPADYTDTQYF.

CDR3 protein: CASSLGGQGAAYEQYF. The CDR3 bases are TGTGCCAGCAGCCTAGGCGGACAGGGGGCAGCCTACGAGCAGTACTTC. The V call is TRBV11-1, the J call TRBJ2-7; the match to TRBD1 covers 11 bases. Germline CDR1 reads SGHAT; CDR2 reads FQDESV (reference sequence). The V and J ends lost 5 bases and 2 bases, in that order; junction bases with no gene match: 8. The CDR3 contains 16 residues.

This rearrangement joins TRBV27 to TRBJ2-7, with a tentative D call TRBD2 (6 bases). The germline V gene encodes CDR1 MNHEY and CDR2 SMNVEV (reference sequence). The CDR3 is made up of 13 amino acids. V lost 3 bases and J 4 bases, leaving 10 bases between the germline ends. The CDR3 sequence: CASSLGGTYEQYF. The CDR3 DNA follows: TGTGCCAGCAGTTTGGGCGGGACTTACGAGCAGTACTTC.

Only one count was recorded for this clone. V is TRBV4-2 and J is TRBJ2-2, with 11 bases fitting TRBD2. Losses at the gene ends were 2 bases for V and 1 base for J; bases not matched to a gene: 3. Germline CDR1 LGHNA, CDR2 YNFKEQ. The CDR3 runs to 17 residues. The CDR3 region has the DNA TGTGCCAGCAGCCAATCCGGGACTAGCGGGAACACCGGGGAGCTGTTTTTT. Its protein product is CASSQSGTSGNTGELFF.

CDR3 bases: TGTGCCAGCAGTCCCGGGACAGGGAGCCTCTATGGCTACACCTTC. Encoded protein: CASSPGTGSLYGYTF. The chain combines TRBV6-5 with TRBJ1-2; TRBD1 aligns across 9 bases. The V segment lost 5 bases and the J segment 4 bases; nucleotides outside the gene matches: 8. The CDR3 runs to 15 residues. From germline, CDR1 is MNHEY and CDR2 SVGAGI.

V usage is TRBV11-3 and J usage is TRBJ2-2; TRBD1 might be the D (6 bases). Germline V gene sequence: CDR1 SGHNT, CDR2 YENEEA. CDR3 length: 14 residues. Trimming pared 3 bases from V and 6 bases from J, leaving 11 bases between. CDR3 coding DNA: TGTGCCAGCAGCTTTCCAGACAGGCCCGGGGAGCTGTTTTTT. Translating gives CASSFPDRPGELFF.

The rearrangement links TRBV12-5 to TRBJ1-1, with TRBD1 identical over 7 bases. The CDR3 is 15 residues long. With V trimmed by 1 base and J by 0 bases, 2 bases remained unmatched. Germline loops: CDR1 LGHNT, CDR2 FRNRAP. CDR3 residues: CASGLGGQLNTEAFF. The DNA for the CDR3 is TGTGCTAGTGGTTTGGGGGGACAGTTGAACACTGAAGCTTTCTTT.

The rearrangement uses TRBV5-1 and TRBJ2-7; 14 positions agree with TRBD2. Trimming cost V 6 bases and J 0 bases; bases outside gene matches: 11. The germline V gene encodes CDR1 SGHRS and CDR2 YFSETQ. The CDR3 is 18 residues long. CDR3 nucleotide sequence: TGCGCCAGCAACCCGGCAGGACTAGCGGGAGGCATCTCCTACGAGCAGTACTTC. Its protein product is CASNPAGLAGGISYEQYF.